One and the same sample provided the 9 T cell receptor beta chains below, sequenced in a study of T-cell memory formation after mild COVID-19 (TCRdb year 2021). The library was generated by 5' RACE. The data were produced on an Illumina NovaSeq 6000. TCRdb passed the public sequencing reads through fastp at Q25 and MiXCR, retaining productive beta sequences. For every CDR3 protein sequence, its rows merge into one entry that carries the most common genes and DNA. In this sample the table shows approximately 500,000 distinct CDR3 sequences, approximately 23% of which occur a single time. In total, the top ten clones hold about an eighth of the sample. The sequencing sample was made of PBMCs or a T cell subset sorted from them (not recorded which). The receptor set was obtained from an adult woman who had mild COVID-19 (a few samples of this study predate the infection). The sample titles of this study are shuffled in the database, so cell type and time point are left out; the donor was told from shared clones.

This clonotype was observed a few times. The chain has TRBV29-1 and TRBJ2-4, with TRBD1 identical over 8 bases. The CDR3 has 13 residues. The J segment lost 8 bases and the V segment lost 5 bases, leaving 8 bases of the junction unmatched. Germline CDR1 is SQVTM and CDR2 is ANQGSEA. CDR3: CSVRTQGGYIQYF. In DNA, the CDR3 is TGCAGCGTTCGCACACAGGGGGGTTACATTCAGTACTTC.

This clonotype has just one count. This rearrangement joins TRBV6-6 to TRBJ1-1; D gene unclear. Trimming removed 4 bases from V and 1 base from J, with 16 bases in between. Germline CDR1 is MNHNY and CDR2 is SVGAGI (reference sequence). The CDR3 is 16 amino acids. CDR3 nucleotide sequence: TGTGCCAGCAGTTCCTCCCCTGCGGCTTGGAACACTGAAGCTTTCTTT. Residues: CASSSSPAAWNTEAFF.

The chain uses TRBV25-1 and TRBJ1-2, with a tentative D call TRBD1 (6 bases). Germline V gives CDR1 MGHDK, CDR2 SYGVNS. This CDR3 comprises 14 residues. Trimming took 2 bases from V and 4 from J, leaving 11 bases between them. The CDR3 is CASSEQGRSYGYTF. The DNA for the CDR3 is TGTGCCAGCAGTGAACAGGGGAGGTCCTATGGCTACACCTTC.

In its sample, this clonotype was seen a few times. The rearrangement joins TRBV7-9 to TRBJ2-7; TRBD1 agrees at 7 bases. The germline V gene has CDR1 SEHNR and CDR2 FQNEAQ (reference sequence). The CDR3 contains 15 residues. Trimming cost V 2 bases and J 2 bases; bases outside gene matches: 6. CDR3 coding DNA: TGTGCCAGCAGCTTACATTCGGGGACAGCCTACGAGCAGTACTTC. Encoded protein: CASSLHSGTAYEQYF.

This chain joins TRBV9 and TRBJ2-2; D call uncertain. V dropped 0 bases and J dropped 4 bases, with 4 bases sitting between them. The CDR3 is 13 amino acids. Germline CDR1 and CDR2: SGDLS and YYNGEE. The CDR3 loop reads CASSVVPTGELFF. CDR3 DNA sequence: TGTGCCAGCAGCGTAGTACCCACCGGGGAGCTGTTTTTT.

The chain couples TRBV6-4 to TRBJ2-1; no reliable D call. V lost 2 bases, J lost 0 bases, and 11 bases lay in between. This CDR3 contains 16 residues. In germline, CDR1 is MRHNA, CDR2 SNTAGT. The CDR3 sequence is CASSDVPTTSYNEQFF. As DNA, the CDR3 is TGTGCCAGCAGTGACGTTCCTACTACCTCCTACAATGAGCAGTTCTTC.

V is TRBV30 and J is TRBJ2-3; no clear D. Germline CDR1 GTSNPN, CDR2 SVGIG (reference sequence). This CDR3 has 13 residues. Trimming pared 3 bases from V and 6 bases from J, leaving 13 bases between. The CDR3 loop reads CAWSLGLWDTQYF. In nucleotides, the CDR3 is TGTGCCTGGAGCTTAGGGCTTTGGGATACGCAGTATTTT.

The V and J genes are TRBV27 and TRBJ2-1; 9 positions match TRBD1. The CDR3 loop spans 12 amino acids. V gave up 10 bases and J gave up 6 bases; unmatched junction bases: 4. CDR1 and CDR2 from the germline V gene are MNHEY and SMNVEV (reference sequence). The CDR3 protein is CAKTGGGNEQFF. DNA for the CDR3: TGTGCCAAGACAGGGGGTGGCAATGAGCAGTTCTTC.

This clonotype occurred a few times. The rearrangement links TRBV7-8 to TRBJ2-3, with TRBD2 matching 10 bases. Trimming cost V 5 bases and J 0 bases; bases outside gene matches: 5. Per the germline V gene, CDR1 is SGHVS and CDR2 is FQNEAQ. The CDR3 has 16 residues. This chain's CDR3 is CASSISTSGSTDTQYF. CDR3 DNA sequence: TGTGCCAGCAGCATTTCGACTAGCGGGAGCACAGATACGCAGTATTTT.